This T cell receptor (beta chain) was captured in a study of shared clonotypes between healthy human individuals. This table comes from immunoSEQ multiplex PCR, and its TCRdb copy is limited to in-frame clones, with some not included. The sample lists over 850,000 clones; around three quarters were seen once. This CDR3 contains 16 residues. Germline assignment: CDR1 SGHAT and CDR2 FQNNGV. The V segment lost 5 bases and the J segment 3 bases; nucleotides outside the gene matches: 6. The chain joins TRBV11-2 to TRBJ2-5, with 13 nucleotides matching TRBD2. This sequence originates from a man between 18 and 29 years old in good health. Some clones in this sample may be carry-over from other donors' samples. Material: memory CD4+ T cells from PBMCs. Subset defined: CD45RA-negative fraction. The CDR3 region has the DNA TGTGCCAGCAGCAAGACTAGCGGGAGGACCAAAGAGACCCAGTACTTC. Residues: CASSKTSGRTKETQYF. Using reference TRBV11-2 and TRBJ2-5 for the parts outside the CDR3, the full variable domain is EAGVAQSPRYKIIEKRQSVAFWCNPISGHATLYWYQQILGQGPKLLIQFQNNGVVDDSQLPKDRFSAERLKGVDSTLKIQPAKLEDSAVYLCASSKTSGRTKETQYFGPGTRLLVL.